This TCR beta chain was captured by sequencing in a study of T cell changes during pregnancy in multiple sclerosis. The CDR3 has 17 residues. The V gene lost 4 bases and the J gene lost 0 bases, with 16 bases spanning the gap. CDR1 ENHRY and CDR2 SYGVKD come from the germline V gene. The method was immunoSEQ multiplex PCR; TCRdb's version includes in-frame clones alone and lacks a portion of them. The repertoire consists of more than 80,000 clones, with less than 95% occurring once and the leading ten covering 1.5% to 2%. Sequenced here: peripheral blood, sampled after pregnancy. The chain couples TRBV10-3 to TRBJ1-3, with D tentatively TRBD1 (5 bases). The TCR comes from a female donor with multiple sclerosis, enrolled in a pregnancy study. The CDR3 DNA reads TGTGCCATCAGTGTCAACAGGTTTGTTCCCTCTGGAAACACCATATATTTT. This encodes CAISVNRFVPSGNTIYF.